The rows below give T cell receptor beta chains drawn from one sample of a study of blood T cell repertoires in COVID-19. Sequencing was performed with immunoSEQ multiplex PCR; in TCRdb, only in-frame clones are kept and a portion is missing. The sample lists 250,000 to 350,000 clones; 70% to 90% were seen once. The material sequenced was PBMCs or T cells enriched from blood (not recorded which). These receptor sequences come from a woman aged 35 to 49 who had recovered from COVID-19. CDR3s include the opening cysteine and the closing phenylalanine or tryptophan. The order of the fields is J gene, V gene, clone size, CDR3 protein. Clone sizes are given selectively: once, few, many, or a class where the clone is expanded.

TRBJ1-1 | TRBV16 | few | CASSQSGRGNTEAFF
TRBJ2-3 | TRBV5-1 | - | CASSLGGTGRATDTQYF
TRBJ1-1 | TRBV27 | - | CASSALRGRYTEAFF
TRBJ2-5 | TRBV5-4 | many | CASSFPGLAFSPYF
TRBJ2-7 | TRBV7-9 | - | CASSKGDSSYEQYF
TRBJ2-5 | TRBV11-2 | once | CASSLVGGSETQYF
TRBJ1-3 | TRBV5-1 | - | CASSPGQSGNTIYF
TRBJ2-3 | TRBV6-5 | - | CASSYSFGGRADTQYF
TRBJ1-3 | TRBV2 | - | CASSPDSSGNTIYF
TRBJ1-2 | TRBV19 | - | CATSSLQGVGGYTF
TRBJ1-2 | TRBV24-1 | once | CATSDPGIGYTF
TRBJ2-1 | TRBV27 | - | CASSLEGTLSGRAYNEQFF
TRBJ2-1 | TRBV28 | - | CASSSPRGGGMNEQFF
TRBJ1-1 | TRBV11-3 | - | CASSPRTGTEAFF
TRBJ1-1 | TRBV4-3 | - | CASSLIQGDTEAFF
TRBJ2-5 | TRBV19 | - | CASSISFGGTGAYQETQYF
TRBJ2-5 | TRBV3-1/TRBV3-2 | - | CASSHSGRGQETQYF
TRBJ1-2 | TRBV9 | - | CASSVAGFYGTGDGYTF
TRBJ1-2 | TRBV30 | - | CAWSPWEGQTGTF
TRBJ1-2 | TRBV25-1 | - | CASSGRTGSYGYTF
TRBJ1-6 | TRBV28 | - | CASRVTGLILHF
TRBJ1-5 | TRBV5-5 | - | CASSPGTGTNQPQHF
TRBJ1-5 | TRBV7-8 | - | CASSLGGGENQPQHF
TRBJ2-3 | TRBV5-4 | - | CASSPPGSTDTQYF
TRBJ1-4 | TRBV7-9 | - | CASSFGQGDEKLFF
TRBJ2-1 | TRBV30 | - | CAWSPGVGLAQNEQFF